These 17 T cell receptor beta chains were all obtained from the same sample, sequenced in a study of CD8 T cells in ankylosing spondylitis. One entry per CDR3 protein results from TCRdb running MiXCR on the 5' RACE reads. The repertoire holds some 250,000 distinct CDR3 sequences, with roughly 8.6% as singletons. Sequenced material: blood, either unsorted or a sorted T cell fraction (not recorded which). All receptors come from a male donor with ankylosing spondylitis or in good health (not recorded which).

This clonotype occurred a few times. The CDR3 sequence: CASSARGGGGYTF. The DNA for the CDR3 is TGTGCCAGCAGTGCAAGGGGCGGAGGTGGCTACACCTTC. This chain uses TRBV2 with TRBJ1-2, with D possibly matching TRBD1 (5 bases). Germline CDR1 SNHLY, CDR2 FYNNEI. This CDR3 has 13 amino acids. Trimming removed 4 bases from V and 7 bases from J, with 13 bases in between.

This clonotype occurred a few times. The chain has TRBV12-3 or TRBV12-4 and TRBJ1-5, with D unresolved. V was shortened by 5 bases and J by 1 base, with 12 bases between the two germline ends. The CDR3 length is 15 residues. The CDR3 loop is CASSRTGRSNQPQHF. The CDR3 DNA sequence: TGTGCCAGCAGTCGAACCGGTAGGAGCAATCAGCCCCAGCATTTT.

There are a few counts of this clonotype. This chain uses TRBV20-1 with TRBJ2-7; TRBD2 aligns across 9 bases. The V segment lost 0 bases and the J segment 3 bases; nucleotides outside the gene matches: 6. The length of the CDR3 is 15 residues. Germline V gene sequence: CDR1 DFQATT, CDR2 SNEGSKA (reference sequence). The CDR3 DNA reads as TGCAGTGCTAGAGAGCGCCTAGCGGGGATCTACGAGCAGTACTTC. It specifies CSARERLAGIYEQYF.

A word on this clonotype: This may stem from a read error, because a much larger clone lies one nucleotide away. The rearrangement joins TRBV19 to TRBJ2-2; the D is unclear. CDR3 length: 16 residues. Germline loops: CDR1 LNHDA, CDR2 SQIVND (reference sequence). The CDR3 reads CASCIGNLVNTGELFF. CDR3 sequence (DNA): TGTGCCAGTTGTATAGGGAACCTAGTGAACACCGGGGAGCTGTTTTTT.

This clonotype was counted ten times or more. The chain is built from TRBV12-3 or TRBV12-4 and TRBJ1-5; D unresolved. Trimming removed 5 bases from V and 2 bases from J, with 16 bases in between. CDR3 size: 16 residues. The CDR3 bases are TGTGCCAGCAGTCCCAGTGGGTATCCGGGCAATCAGCCCCAGCATTTT. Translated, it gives CASSPSGYPGNQPQHF.

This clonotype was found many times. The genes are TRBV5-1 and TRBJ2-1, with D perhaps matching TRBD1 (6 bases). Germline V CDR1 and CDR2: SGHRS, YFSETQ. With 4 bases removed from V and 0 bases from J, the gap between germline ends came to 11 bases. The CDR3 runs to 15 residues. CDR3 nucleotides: TGCGCCAGCAGCAACAACAGGGCCTCCTACAATGAGCAGTTCTTC. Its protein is CASSNNRASYNEQFF.

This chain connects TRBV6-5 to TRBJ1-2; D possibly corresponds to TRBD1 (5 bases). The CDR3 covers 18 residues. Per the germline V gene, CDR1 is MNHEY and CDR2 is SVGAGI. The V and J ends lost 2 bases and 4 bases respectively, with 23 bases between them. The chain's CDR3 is CASSYRPWDVSRGYGYTF. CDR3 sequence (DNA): TGTGCCAGCAGTTACCGTCCCTGGGATGTCTCTAGGGGCTATGGCTACACCTTC.

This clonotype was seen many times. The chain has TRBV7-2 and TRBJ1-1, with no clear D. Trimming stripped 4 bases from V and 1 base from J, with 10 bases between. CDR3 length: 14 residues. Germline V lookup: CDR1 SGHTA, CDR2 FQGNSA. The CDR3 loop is CASSSRSRNTEAFF. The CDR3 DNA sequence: TGTGCCAGCAGCTCCAGATCGAGGAACACTGAAGCTTTCTTT.

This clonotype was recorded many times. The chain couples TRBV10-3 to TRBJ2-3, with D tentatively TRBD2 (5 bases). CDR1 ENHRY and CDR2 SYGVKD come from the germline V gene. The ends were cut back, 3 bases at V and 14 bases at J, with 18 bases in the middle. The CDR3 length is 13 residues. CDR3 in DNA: TGTGCCATCAGTGATCCGGACCCTCCCGCGGGGTATTTT. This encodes CAISDPDPPAGYF.

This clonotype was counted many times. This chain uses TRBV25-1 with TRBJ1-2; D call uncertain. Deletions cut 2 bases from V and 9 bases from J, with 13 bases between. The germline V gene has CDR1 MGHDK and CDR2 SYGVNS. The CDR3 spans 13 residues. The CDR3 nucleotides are TGTGCCAGCAGTGAAGATCCCCGGGGAAGCTACACCTTC. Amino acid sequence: CASSEDPRGSYTF.

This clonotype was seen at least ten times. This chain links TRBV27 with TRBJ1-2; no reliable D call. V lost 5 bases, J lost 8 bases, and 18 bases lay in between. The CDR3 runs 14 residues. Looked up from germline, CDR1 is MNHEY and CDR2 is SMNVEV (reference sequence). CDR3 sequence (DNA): TGTGCCAGCAGTAACGGGATTCTACCCGAGGGCTACACCTTC. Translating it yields CASSNGILPEGYTF.

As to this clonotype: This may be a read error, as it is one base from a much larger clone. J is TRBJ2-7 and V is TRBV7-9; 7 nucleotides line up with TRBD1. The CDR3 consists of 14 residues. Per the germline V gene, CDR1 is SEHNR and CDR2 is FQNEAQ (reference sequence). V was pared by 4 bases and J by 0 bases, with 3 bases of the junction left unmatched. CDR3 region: CASSSGQTSYEQYF. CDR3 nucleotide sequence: TGTGCCAGCAGCTCGGGACAGACCTCCTACGAGCAGTACTTC.

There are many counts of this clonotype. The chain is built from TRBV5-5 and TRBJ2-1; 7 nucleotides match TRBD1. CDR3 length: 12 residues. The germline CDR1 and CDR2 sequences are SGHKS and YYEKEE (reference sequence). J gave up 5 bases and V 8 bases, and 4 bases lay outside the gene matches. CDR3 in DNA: TGTGCCAGTCGACAGGGAGACAATGAGCAGTTCTTC. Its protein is CASRQGDNEQFF.

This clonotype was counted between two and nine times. In nucleotides, the CDR3 is TGTGCCAGCAGCTTTATCCGGGGGGGAAAAGATACGCAGTATTTT. Protein sequence: CASSFIRGGKDTQYF. The rearrangement links TRBV7-3 to TRBJ2-3, with TRBD2 matching 8 bases. The length of the CDR3 is 15 residues. V lost 3 bases and J lost 5; bases outside the gene matches: 7. From germline, CDR1 is SGHTA and CDR2 FQGTGA.

The CDR3 nucleotides read TGCAGTGCTAGAGGCAGAGAGACCCAGTACTTC. It codes for CSARGRETQYF. The chain couples TRBV20-1 to TRBJ2-5; no clear D. The germline V and J ends were trimmed by 1 base and 4 bases, with 4 bases remaining between them. The V gene's germline CDR1 is DFQATT and CDR2 SNEGSKA (reference sequence). The CDR3 is 11 amino acids.

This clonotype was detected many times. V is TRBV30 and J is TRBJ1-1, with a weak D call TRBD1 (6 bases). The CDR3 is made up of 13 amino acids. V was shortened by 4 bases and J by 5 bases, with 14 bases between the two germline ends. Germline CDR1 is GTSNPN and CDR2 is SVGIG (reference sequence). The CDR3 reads CAWKWAGATEAFF. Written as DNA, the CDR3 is TGTGCCTGGAAGTGGGCAGGGGCGACTGAAGCTTTCTTT.

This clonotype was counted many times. The CDR3 protein is CASSRRSGVEDTQYF. CDR3 nucleotides: TGTGCCAGCAGCCGTCGTAGCGGGGTTGAAGATACGCAGTATTTT. The chain recombines TRBV7-9 with TRBJ2-3, with 8 bases aligning to TRBD2. Germline assignment: CDR1 SEHNR and CDR2 FQNEAQ (reference sequence). V trimming: 5 bases; J trimming: 5 bases; junction bases outside the gene matches: 9. This CDR3 region has 15 residues.